These 18 T cell receptor beta chains were all obtained from the same sample, sequenced in a study of blood T cells in healthy people across ages. For the second PCR, which ran for roughly 6 to 12 cycles, a sample-barcoded 5' primer and a J-beta primer mix were used. In TCRdb, the 5' RACE reads were re-called with MiXCR into one record per CDR3 protein. The table lists about 930,000 distinct CDR3 sequences, 25% to 35% of them singletons. These same data were also listed under a study on T cells of mothers and their children.

Input material: blood. The source of these receptors is a woman aged 40 to 55 in good health.

This clonotype has at least ten counts. The genes are TRBV7-9 and TRBJ2-1; 11 positions match TRBD1. CDR1 and CDR2 (germline): SEHNR, FQNEAQ (reference sequence). This CDR3 has 17 residues. After removal of 2 bases from V and 4 bases from J, the junction contained 7 bases not matched to a gene. The chain's CDR3 is CASSLPRTGGNYNEQFF. In DNA form, the CDR3 reads TGTGCCAGCAGCTTACCACGGACAGGGGGCAATTACAATGAGCAGTTCTTC.

This clonotype was seen only a few times. The chain employs TRBV5-6 and TRBJ1-2; TRBD1 agrees at 7 bases. Trimming cost V 1 base and J 2 bases; bases outside gene matches: 5. CDR1 SGHDT and CDR2 YYEEEE come from the germline V gene. CDR3 size: 15 residues. CDR3 DNA: TGTGCCAGCAGCTTGTGGTCAGGGGGAAACTATGGCTACACCTTC. It specifies CASSLWSGGNYGYTF.

The V call is TRBV6-2 or TRBV6-3, the J call TRBJ2-2, with unresolved D. The length of the CDR3 is 11 residues. Germline values: CDR1 MNHEY, CDR2 SVGEGT. Trimming cost V 5 bases and J 7 bases, with 5 bases left between them. This CDR3 is CASSTIGELFF. The CDR3 DNA follows: TGTGCCAGCAGTACTATCGGGGAGCTGTTTTTT.

This clonotype was seen more than once but under ten times. This chain uses TRBV7-8 with TRBJ1-4; D call uncertain. CDR3 length equals 15 residues. Germline values: CDR1 SGHVS, CDR2 FQNEAQ. The V end was cut by 0 bases, the J end by 0 bases, with 5 bases between. CDR3 protein: CASSLAGTTNEKLFF. The DNA of the CDR3 is TGTGCCAGCAGCTTAGCGGGGACAACTAATGAAAAACTGTTTTTT.

About this clonotype itself: This may be a read error, as it is one base from a much larger clone. The genes are TRBV28 and TRBJ2-1; weak D call: TRBD2 (7 bases). This CDR3 region has 15 residues. In germline, CDR1 is MDHEN, CDR2 SYDVKM. Trimming left V 5 bases short and J 10 bases short, with 21 bases between. DNA for the CDR3: TGTGCCAGCAGTGGCAGTTCGGGGGGCGCCTACGAGCAGTTCTTC. Its translation is CASSGSSGGAYEQFF.

This rearrangement joins TRBV20-1 to TRBJ2-2, with 9 nucleotides matching TRBD2. The CDR3 is 14 residues long. With 4 bases clipped from V and 4 bases from J, the junction kept 4 bases outside the gene matches. CDR1 is DFQATT, CDR2 SNEGSKA, per germline (reference sequence). CDR3 loop: CSATAGGGTGELFF. The DNA of the CDR3 is TGCAGTGCTACCGCGGGGGGGGGCACCGGGGAGCTGTTTTTT.

This clonotype was counted only a few times. This chain links TRBV2 with TRBJ2-1; D unresolved. The J call may be mistaken, given a closer DNA end match to TRBJ2-7. Germline V gene data show CDR1 as SNHLY and CDR2 as FYNNEI. The CDR3 loop spans 14 amino acids. CDR3 nucleotides: TGTGCCAGAATCCGCCGGTCCTCCTACAATGAGCAGTACTTC. This sequence encodes CARIRRSSYNEQYF.

This clonotype was counted ten times or more. This rearrangement joins TRBV6-6 to TRBJ2-7; the match to TRBD1 covers 8 bases. Germline values: CDR1 MNHNY, CDR2 SVGAGI (reference sequence). The ends lost 7 bases at V and 3 bases at J; junction bases unmatched: 8. This CDR3 spans 14 amino acids. CDR3 sequence (DNA): TGTGCCAGCACTTTACAGGGGGATTACTACGAGCAGTACTTC. The encoded protein is CASTLQGDYYEQYF.

Comment on this clonotype: Because it lacks the conserved phenylalanine or tryptophan at the end, this CDR3 is likely a read error. The CDR3 spells CASSPGTGREKLFL. CDR3 DNA sequence: TGCGCCAGCAGCCCCGGGACAGGGCGTGAAAAACTGTTTTTG. The rearrangement links TRBV5-1 to TRBJ1-4, with 9 nucleotides matching TRBD1. This CDR3 comprises 14 residues. Trimming at V came to 4 bases and at J to 7 bases, leaving 5 bases not matched to a gene. The germline CDR1 and CDR2 sequences are SGHRS and YFSETQ.

This clonotype was seen many times. This chain joins TRBV27 and TRBJ2-3, with TRBD1 identical over 9 bases. V shed 6 bases and J 1 base; nucleotides not matched to a gene: 5. CDR1 is MNHEY and CDR2 is SMNVEV in the germline V gene (reference sequence). CDR3 length: 15 amino acids. The CDR3 DNA is TGTGCCAGCAGGAGGGGACAGGGACGCACAGATACGCAGTATTTT. Encoded protein: CASRRGQGRTDTQYF.

This clonotype was observed a handful of times. The V call is TRBV11-2, the J call TRBJ2-1; D is uncertain. CDR3 size: 11 residues. The germline V gene encodes CDR1 SGHAT and CDR2 FQNNGV. Trimming stripped 7 bases from V and 7 bases from J, with 8 bases between. Here the CDR3 reads CASISVNEQFF. The CDR3 nucleotides are TGTGCCAGCATCTCAGTGAATGAGCAGTTCTTC.

Remarks on this clonotype: A much larger clone differs by one base, so this may be a read error. Here the CDR3 omits its conserved ending phenylalanine or tryptophan, so a read error is the likely source. The chain combines TRBV20-1 with TRBJ2-1; TRBD1 matches 9 bases. Germline V gives CDR1 DFQATT, CDR2 SNEGSKA (reference sequence). The length of the CDR3 is 12 residues. Germline trimming cut 3 bases from V and 7 bases from J; bases unmatched to any gene: 1. This CDR3 reads CSARTGGNEQFV. The CDR3 nucleotides read TGCAGTGCTAGGACAGGGGGGAATGAGCAGTTCGTC.

This clonotype was detected a few times. CDR3 sequence reads: CASSTPRGRSSYEQYF. The DNA of the CDR3 is TGTGCCAGCAGCACCCCGAGGGGGCGAAGCTCCTACGAGCAGTACTTC. The gene calls are TRBV7-9 and TRBJ2-7; 7 bases match TRBD1. The CDR3 is made up of 16 amino acids. CDR1 and CDR2 from the germline V gene are SEHNR and FQNEAQ (reference sequence). Germline trimming cut 5 bases from V and 0 bases from J; bases unmatched to any gene: 10.

V is TRBV7-2 and J is TRBJ1-1; D unresolved. This CDR3 is built from 14 residues. V was clipped by 5 bases and J by 1 base, with 11 bases between them. CDR1 and CDR2 (germline): SGHTA, FQGNSA. The DNA for the CDR3 is TGTGCCAGCAGCCCCTGGACGGCGAACACTGAAGCTTTCTTT. Translating gives CASSPWTANTEAFF.

A note on this clonotype: This may be a read error, as it is one base from a much larger clone. The chain has TRBV7-8 and TRBJ1-1, with 7 bases that match TRBD1. Germline assignment: CDR1 SGHVS and CDR2 FQNEAQ. With V trimmed by 1 base and J by 1 base, 3 bases remained unmatched. This CDR3 has 15 amino acids. The CDR3: CASSLVDRENTEAFF. The CDR3 DNA is TGTGCCAGCAGCTTAGTAGACAGGGAGAACACTGAAGCTTTCTTT.

This chain joins TRBV5-1 and TRBJ2-1; TRBD2 matches at 7 bases. With V trimmed by 3 bases and J by 5 bases, 5 bases remained unmatched. The CDR3 is 14 amino acids. Germline CDR1 and CDR2: SGHRS and YFSETQ. The CDR3, as DNA: TGCGCCAGCAGCTCTCCGGGACTACACAATGAGCAGTTCTTC. Protein: CASSSPGLHNEQFF.

This clonotype was seen many times. This chain connects TRBV5-1 to TRBJ2-5, with 10 bases that match TRBD1. Unmatched junction bases numbered 7, after V lost 4 bases and J lost 1 base. This CDR3 contains 16 residues. CDR1 SGHRS and CDR2 YFSETQ come from the germline V gene. CDR3 bases: TGCGCCAGCAGCAAGGGGACAGGGGAGCGCCAAGAGACCCAGTACTTC. Amino acid sequence: CASSKGTGERQETQYF.

This clonotype was counted between two and nine times. The junction differs from germline at one of its ends, possibly a read error. The V and J genes are TRBV18 and TRBJ1-2, with TRBD1 matching over 7 bases. Germline V gene data show CDR1 as KGHSH and CDR2 as LQKENI. The CDR3 spans 14 residues. The CDR3 DNA sequence: TGTGCCGGCTCACCACAGGGACAGACGGGGGGCTACACCTTC. It is translated as CAGSPQGQTGGYTF.